This T cell receptor (beta chain) comes out of a study of T cell changes during pregnancy in multiple sclerosis. Germline assignment: CDR1 SSHAT and CDR2 FNYEAQ (reference sequence). V lost 5 bases, J lost 7 bases, and 11 bases stayed unmatched. CDR3 length: 16 amino acids. TCRdb's table, derived via immunoSEQ multiplex PCR, lists solely in-frame clones and lacks some. This sample yields approximately 79,000 clones, of which over 85% are seen a single time; roughly 0.21% belongs to the top ten. This sequence was found in a female donor with multiple sclerosis, enrolled in a pregnancy study. The chain employs TRBV7-7 and TRBJ2-1; 10 bases line up with TRBD2. The specimen comprised CD4+ T cells from peripheral blood mononuclear cells, sampled before pregnancy. The DNA of the CDR3 is TGTGCCAGCAGCCTCCGGCCTAGCGGGGGAGTAAATGAGCAGTTCTTC. This gives the protein CASSLRPSGGVNEQFF.